This T cell receptor (beta chain) was documented in a study of cytomegalovirus exposure and HLA in healthy donors. General observations from the study: There were 150 to 200 TCR beta chains listed as cytomegalovirus-associated. A later analysis reported that several of the most significant clusters appeared to be linked to common viral pathogens, among them Epstein-Barr virus. In a later analysis, most CMV-associated TCR beta chains appeared HLA-restricted.

This clone was detected only once. Its cognate antigen is unknown. Use of 60 Vbeta and 13 Jbeta primers characterized the PCR. The protocol was immunoSEQ multiplex PCR, while the TCRdb copy is restricted to in-frame clones and leaves out a portion. Among roughly 200,000 clones listed, 82% were seen once. In nominal health when sampled, donors likely had unrecorded immune exposures nonetheless. J gave up 9 bases and V 0 bases, and 10 bases lay outside the gene matches. The CDR3 runs to 16 residues. The germline V gene has CDR1 SGDLS and CDR2 YYNGEE. Sequencing input: PBMCs. This clonotype originated in a woman in her thirties or forties in good health and CMV-seronegative. The chain is built from TRBV9 and TRBJ2-1, with 9 bases aligning to TRBD2. CDR3: CASSVGGGGASSEQFF. DNA of the CDR3: TGTGCCAGCAGCGTAGGAGGCGGGGGGGCTAGTAGTGAGCAGTTCTTC.